These 30 T cell receptor beta chains share one sample of origin, sequenced in a study of blood T cells in healthy people across ages. A second about 6 to 12 cycle PCR used barcoded and J-beta primers. In TCRdb, the 5' RACE reads were re-called with MiXCR into one record per CDR3 protein. The sample consists of 1,100,000 or so distinct CDR3 sequences, over 35% of them appearing once. The sequenced sample consisted of blood. The source of these receptors is a woman between 55 and 75 years old in good health.

The V and J genes are TRBV19 and TRBJ2-1; 10 bases match TRBD2. The germline CDR1 and CDR2 sequences are LNHDA and SQIVND (reference sequence). The CDR3 is made up of 14 amino acids. Losses at the gene ends were 7 bases for V and 9 bases for J; bases not matched to a gene: 9. The CDR3 region is CASKGAGGASEQFF. The DNA for the CDR3 is TGTGCCAGTAAAGGAGCGGGAGGGGCTAGTGAGCAGTTCTTC.

Notes on this clonotype: A much larger clone lies one base from this, so it may be a read error. The chain joins TRBV2 to TRBJ2-7; D gene ambiguous. CDR3 length equals 12 residues. Trimming removed 6 bases at V and 7 bases at J, with 13 bases between. Per germline, CDR1 SNHLY and CDR2 FYNNEI. The DNA of the CDR3 is TGTGCCAGCAGGGACGCTGCTGGGGAGCAGTACTTC. This gives the protein CASRDAAGEQYF.

This clonotype has only a few counts. The V call is TRBV11-1, the J call TRBJ2-1; 16 bases fit TRBD2. This CDR3 is built from 18 residues. Germline-derived CDR1 and CDR2 are SGHAT and FQDESV (reference sequence). V shed 8 bases and J 0 bases; nucleotides not matched to a gene: 7. CDR3 sequence: CASGTSGRAGDSYNEQFF. In DNA form, the CDR3 reads TGTGCCAGCGGGACTAGCGGGAGGGCCGGGGACTCCTACAATGAGCAGTTCTTC.

The chain links TRBV12-3 or TRBV12-4 to TRBJ1-2; weak D call: TRBD1 (5 bases). This CDR3 contains 14 residues. V was shortened by 8 bases and J by 4 bases, with 17 bases between the two germline ends. CDR3 residues: CASFGRDDSYGYTF. The CDR3 DNA sequence: TGTGCCAGCTTTGGCCGGGACGACAGCTATGGCTACACCTTC.

As for this clonotype: Germline and junction disagree at one end, which may indicate a read error. The chain is built from TRBV4-1 and TRBJ2-1; TRBD1 or TRBD2 may be the D gene (5 bases each). Per germline, CDR1 MGHRA and CDR2 YSYEKL. The CDR3 consists of 17 residues. The CDR3 bases are TGCGCCGGCAGCCAAGGCGGGCGGACAACGGGCCACAATGAGCAGTTCTTC. Protein sequence: CAGSQGGRTTGHNEQFF.

This clonotype was recorded a few times. This chain connects TRBV20-1 to TRBJ2-3; 7 bases line up with TRBD1. This CDR3 is built from 15 residues. Per germline, CDR1 DFQATT and CDR2 SNEGSKA (reference sequence). The J segment lost 2 bases and the V segment lost 4 bases, leaving 9 bases of the junction unmatched. The CDR3 sequence: CSANRDSAVTDTQYF. In DNA, the CDR3 is TGCAGTGCTAACCGGGACAGCGCTGTCACAGATACGCAGTATTTT.

This sequence joins TRBV5-6 and TRBJ2-4, with D maybe TRBD2 (6 bases). This CDR3 region has 13 residues. V was trimmed by 0 bases and J by 13 bases, leaving 14 bases between them. Germline lookup yields CDR1 SGHDT and CDR2 YYEEEE. The CDR3 nucleotides are TGTGCCAGCAGCTTGGGAGTCTCGGGAGAGCAGTACTTC. This gives the protein CASSLGVSGEQYF.

This clonotype was counted only a few times. This chain links TRBV30 with TRBJ1-2, with 7 bases fitting TRBD1. Per germline, CDR1 GTSNPN and CDR2 SVGIG (reference sequence). The CDR3 is 14 residues long. The V gene end was trimmed by 3 bases and the J gene end by 4 bases; junction bases not matched to a gene: 8. This CDR3 reads CAWRDQGDPYGYTF. The DNA for the CDR3 is TGTGCCTGGAGGGATCAGGGGGACCCCTATGGCTACACCTTC.

The chain combines TRBV11-3 with TRBJ1-5; D gene ambiguous. This CDR3 spans 15 amino acids. Germline V lookup: CDR1 SGHNT, CDR2 YENEEA. The V gene lost 2 bases and the J gene lost 0 bases, with 8 bases spanning the gap. The CDR3 is CASSLINSSNQPQHF. The CDR3 DNA is TGTGCCAGCAGCTTAATTAATTCTAGCAATCAGCCCCAGCATTTT.

Turning to this clonotype: The junction and the germline gene differ at one end; a read error may be behind it. The J gene is TRBJ2-7, the V gene TRBV27; 8 bases are a match to TRBD1. The CDR3 length is 13 residues. The V gene's germline CDR1 is MNHEY and CDR2 SMNVEV (reference sequence). CDR3 loop: CVSSDRGTGEQYF. The CDR3, as DNA: TGTGTCAGCAGCGACAGGGGTACAGGGGAGCAGTACTTC.

This clonotype was detected ten times or more. The chain links TRBV27 to TRBJ2-3; D unresolved. V dropped 0 bases and J dropped 6 bases, with 7 bases sitting between them. This CDR3 has 13 amino acids. CDR1 MNHEY and CDR2 SMNVEV come from the germline V gene (reference sequence). As DNA, the CDR3 is TGTGCCAGCAGTTTATCCCCCTCTGATACGCAGTATTTT. Its translation is CASSLSPSDTQYF.

This clonotype was observed a handful of times. The chain combines TRBV29-1 with TRBJ2-7, with a weak D call TRBD1 (6 bases). The CDR3 length is 13 residues. The V gene's germline CDR1 is SQVTM and CDR2 ANQGSEA. The V and J ends lost 4 bases and 2 bases respectively, with 12 bases between them. The CDR3 coding sequence is TGCAGCGTTGTGGCAGGGGTCCCCTACGAGCAGTACTTC. It is translated as CSVVAGVPYEQYF.

The V call is TRBV15, the J call TRBJ2-7; 10 nucleotides line up with TRBD1. Germline loops: CDR1 LNHNV, CDR2 YYDKDF (reference sequence). This CDR3 comprises 17 residues. J lost 2 bases, V lost 3 bases, and 10 bases had no gene match. This CDR3 is CATSSPIGTGETYEQYF. The DNA for the CDR3 is TGTGCCACCAGCAGCCCCATCGGGACAGGGGAAACCTACGAGCAGTACTTC.

The chain couples TRBV12-3 or TRBV12-4 to TRBJ2-1, with 7 nucleotides matching TRBD1. V trimming: 6 bases; J trimming: 5 bases; junction bases outside the gene matches: 4. The CDR3 consists of 13 residues. This CDR3 is CASRQTGDNEQFF. In nucleotides, the CDR3 is TGTGCCAGCAGGCAAACAGGGGACAATGAGCAGTTCTTC.

The rearrangement links TRBV2 to TRBJ1-4; D not certain. V was shortened by 8 bases and J by 2 bases, with 15 bases between the two germline ends. Looked up from germline, CDR1 is SNHLY and CDR2 is FYNNEI. This CDR3 contains 15 residues. CDR3 region: CASRARVRTNEKLFF. The CDR3, as DNA: TGTGCCAGCCGGGCCAGAGTAAGGACTAATGAAAAACTGTTTTTT.

The rearrangement uses TRBV27 and TRBJ2-3; 13 bases fit TRBD2. V dropped 5 bases and J dropped 8; count of bases not matched to a gene: 13. Germline V gene lookup returns CDR1 MNHEY and CDR2 SMNVEV (reference sequence). This CDR3 has 17 residues. The CDR3 protein is CASSLRGTSGAGGTQYF. DNA for the CDR3: TGTGCCAGCAGTCTACGCGGGACTAGCGGGGCCGGAGGTACGCAGTATTTT.

This clonotype appeared a few times. The chain joins TRBV27 to TRBJ1-6, with no clear D. V lost 3 bases to trimming and J lost 11 bases, with 8 bases between them. CDR3 length: 12 residues. Germline assignment: CDR1 MNHEY and CDR2 SMNVEV (reference sequence). The CDR3 nucleotides are TGTGCCAGCAGTTTCCACAGAACACCCCTCCACTTT. As protein: CASSFHRTPLHF.

In its sample, this clonotype was seen a few times. The J gene is TRBJ2-1, the V gene TRBV20-1; D ambiguous. The CDR3 runs to 11 residues. CDR1 is DFQATT and CDR2 is SNEGSKA in the germline V gene (reference sequence). The V end was cut by 0 bases, the J end by 8 bases, with 5 bases between. CDR3 coding DNA: TGCAGTGCTAGAGAAGTCGATGAGCAGTTCTTC. Protein product: CSAREVDEQFF.

For the CDR3, the DNA is TGTGCCACCAGCAGAGGTAGCGGTGTCAGCTCCTACAATGAGCAGTTCTTC. Translation: CATSRGSGVSSYNEQFF. The rearrangement uses TRBV15 and TRBJ2-1; possible D gene TRBD2, 6 bases. V lost 1 base and J lost 0, with 13 bases in between. The CDR3 has 17 amino acids. From germline, CDR1 is LNHNV and CDR2 YYDKDF (reference sequence).

This clonotype came up a few times. The chain is built from TRBV7-8 and TRBJ1-5, with D perhaps TRBD1 (5 bases). The germline V and J ends were trimmed by 3 bases and 7 bases, with 10 bases remaining between them. CDR3 length equals 13 residues. The germline V gene has CDR1 SGHVS and CDR2 FQNEAQ. CDR3 nucleotide sequence: TGTGCCAGCAGCTTTCGGGACGGCCAGCCCCAGCATTTT. Its translation: CASSFRDGQPQHF.

A few counts support this clonotype. The rearrangement links TRBV2 to TRBJ2-3, with 7 positions matching TRBD2. CDR3 length: 15 residues. Germline CDR1 is SNHLY and CDR2 is FYNNEI. Germline trimming cut 1 base from V and 1 base from J; bases unmatched to any gene: 2. This chain's CDR3 is CASSEEAGGTDTQYF. DNA for the CDR3: TGTGCCAGCAGTGAAGAGGCGGGAGGCACAGATACGCAGTATTTT.

Only a few counts were recorded for this clonotype. V usage is TRBV20-1 and J usage is TRBJ2-1; 11 nucleotides line up with TRBD2. The CDR3 is made up of 14 amino acids. The germline V gene has CDR1 DFQATT and CDR2 SNEGSKA (reference sequence). With 4 bases clipped from V and 7 bases from J, the junction kept 6 bases outside the gene matches. The CDR3 DNA reads TGCAGTGCTACTACTAGCGGGAGTAGAAATGAGCAGTTCTTC. This gives the protein CSATTSGSRNEQFF.

There are many counts of this clonotype. This rearrangement joins TRBV7-2 to TRBJ1-2; D ambiguous. CDR3 length: 12 residues. Germline CDR1 is SGHTA and CDR2 is FQGNSA. V was trimmed by 5 bases and J by 6 bases, leaving 10 bases between them. The CDR3 region has the DNA TGTGCCAGCAGCAAAGACGTTGATGGCTACACCTTC. This gives the protein CASSKDVDGYTF.

The chain has TRBV6-6 and TRBJ1-1, with D maybe TRBD1 (5 bases). CDR1 MNHNY and CDR2 SVGAGI come from the germline V gene (reference sequence). CDR3 length: 17 residues. The ends were cut back, 2 bases at V and 1 base at J, with 17 bases in the middle. CDR3 sequence reads: CASSYGGAGSRNTEAFF. Written as DNA, the CDR3 is TGTGCCAGCAGTTACGGTGGAGCAGGGTCCAGGAACACTGAAGCTTTCTTT.

The chain is built from TRBV20-1 and TRBJ2-5; D is possibly TRBD1 (6 bases). This CDR3 comprises 12 residues. CDR1 is DFQATT and CDR2 is SNEGSKA in the germline V gene (reference sequence). V dropped 0 bases and J dropped 6 bases, with 8 bases sitting between them. The CDR3 reads CSAREGGKTQYF. CDR3 DNA: TGCAGTGCTAGAGAAGGGGGAAAGACCCAGTACTTC.

This clonotype was picked up a small number of times. V gene TRBV9 combines with J gene TRBJ2-1; TRBD2 aligns across 11 bases. The J segment lost 6 bases and the V segment lost 4 bases, leaving 6 bases of the junction unmatched. This CDR3 contains 15 residues. Germline-derived CDR1 and CDR2 are SGDLS and YYNGEE. Here the CDR3 reads CASSHSGTSGNEQFF. CDR3 DNA: TGTGCCAGCAGCCACTCCGGGACTAGCGGCAATGAGCAGTTCTTC.

This clonotype was observed a handful of times. The rearrangement joins TRBV3-1 to TRBJ2-5, with D possibly TRBD2 on 5 matching bases. V was pared by 1 base and J by 4 bases, with 13 bases between. Per the germline V gene, CDR1 is LGHDT and CDR2 is YNNKEL (reference sequence). This CDR3 is built from 15 residues. The CDR3 spells CASSQVPSHGETQYF. CDR3 coding DNA: TGTGCCAGCAGCCAAGTTCCTAGCCATGGAGAGACCCAGTACTTC.

This clonotype came up a few times. J is TRBJ2-3 and V is TRBV4-1, with 8 bases aligning to TRBD2. V shed 7 bases, J shed 0 bases, and the junction held 3 bases outside the gene matches. Germline V gene data show CDR1 as MGHRA and CDR2 as YSYEKL. This CDR3 is 14 amino acids long. CDR3 amino acids: CASTLAESTDTQYF. CDR3 DNA sequence: TGCGCCAGCACACTAGCGGAGAGCACAGATACGCAGTATTTT.

The chain recombines TRBV24-1 with TRBJ2-3, with a possible D match to TRBD2 (6 bases). CDR1 and CDR2 (germline): KGHDR, SFDVKD. CDR3 length: 15 amino acids. Trimming removed 2 bases from V and 3 bases from J, with 11 bases in between. The CDR3 loop reads CATSDSRGETDTQYF. DNA of the CDR3: TGTGCCACCAGTGATTCCCGCGGGGAGACAGATACGCAGTATTTT.

The chain carries TRBV15 and TRBJ2-4, with D possibly TRBD2 on 6 matching bases. The end of the DNA fits TRBJ2-7 better, so the J call may be wrong. CDR3 length: 15 amino acids. Germline-derived CDR1 and CDR2 are LNHNV and YYDKDF (reference sequence). The CDR3 reads CATSRDAGPTYEQYF. The CDR3 nucleotides read TGTGCCACCAGCAGAGATGCGGGACCTACCTACGAGCAGTACTTC.